This T cell receptor beta chain was profiled in a study of CD8+CD57+ T cells in acquired aplastic anemia. For the study at large: DNA from sorted CD4+ and CD8+ cells averaged approximately 3.5 ug.

Note on this clonotype: An end of the junction does not agree with germline; a read error may underlie this.

Genomic DNA acted as the template from which TCR beta VDJ combination and CDR3 sequence profiling were carried out. MiXCR was run by TCRdb on the reads, yielding one entry per CDR3 protein. The data hold 200,000 to 300,000 distinct CDR3 sequences, with less than 85% observed a single time. Selection for sequencing was limited to patients who had shown CD8+CD57+ cell expansion by flow cytometry. Severe acquired aplastic anemia was diagnosed in all patients. The sequencing input was sorted CD4+, CD8+, or CD8+CD57+ T cells (not recorded which) from PBMCs. The receptor comes from a human donor with aplastic anemia.

The DNA for the CDR3 is TGCGCCAGCAGCCAGCAGGGGAACGAGCCCCAGCATTTT. Protein sequence: CASSQQGNEPQHF. The genes are TRBV11-3 and TRBJ1-5, with D perhaps TRBD1 (6 bases). This CDR3 has 13 amino acids. The germline V gene encodes CDR1 SGHNT and CDR2 YENEEA.